This T cell receptor beta chain was recovered during a study of molecular identifiers for immune sequencing clone quantification. Study results and limitations: Over 99% of CMV-specific effector molecules, but under 1% of naive ones, were in clones above 20 copies.

Naive CD8 sequencing libraries were generated from roughly 20,000 to 1,000,000 sorted cells, with 10%, 30% or 50% RNA as input. This clonotype has ten or more counts. Its matching antigen is unknown. Bulk libraries came from a prior protocol with listed TCR primers. TCRdb reprocessed the PCR reads with MiXCR, giving one entry per CDR3 protein. The sample holds 50,000 to 65,000 distinct CDR3 sequences, around 25% seen once. The CDR3 has 16 amino acids. Germline CDR1 SGHKS, CDR2 YYEKEE (reference sequence). Trimming removed 3 bases from V and 6 bases from J; junction bases left unmatched: 11. The chain couples TRBV5-5 to TRBJ1-5, with TRBD1 identical over 8 bases. The source of this sequence is a human donor in good health. Some libraries in this study had Jurkat cell RNA spiked in. Material: naive CD8+ T cells from blood, with Jurkat cell RNA spiked in. This sample's subset: FACS-sorted CD8+CD4-CCR7+CD45RA+ naive T cells. The CDR3 region is CASSSSGTGLVQPQHF. The DNA of the CDR3 is TGTGCCAGCAGCTCGTCCGGGACAGGCTTGGTTCAGCCCCAGCATTTT. The full variable domain, with the rest looked up from reference TRBV5-5 and TRBJ1-5, is DAGVTQSPTHLIKTRGQQVTLRCSPISGHKSVSWYQQVLGQGPQFIFQYYEKEERGRGNFPDRFSARQFPNYSSELNVNALLLGDSALYLCASSSSGTGLVQPQHFGDGTRLSIL.